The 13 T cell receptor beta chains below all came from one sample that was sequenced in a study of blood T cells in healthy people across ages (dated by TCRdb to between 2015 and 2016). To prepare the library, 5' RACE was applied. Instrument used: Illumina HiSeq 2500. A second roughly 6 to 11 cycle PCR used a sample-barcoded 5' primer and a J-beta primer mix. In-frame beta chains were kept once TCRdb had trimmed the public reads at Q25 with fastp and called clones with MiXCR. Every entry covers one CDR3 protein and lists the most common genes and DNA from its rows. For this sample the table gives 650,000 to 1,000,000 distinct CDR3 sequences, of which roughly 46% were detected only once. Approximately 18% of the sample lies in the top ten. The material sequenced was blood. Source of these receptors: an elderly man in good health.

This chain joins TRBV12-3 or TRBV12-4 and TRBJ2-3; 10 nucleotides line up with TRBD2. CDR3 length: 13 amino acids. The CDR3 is CVGGTSVTDTQYF. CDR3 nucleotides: TGTGTAGGGGGGACTAGCGTCACAGATACGCAGTATTTT.

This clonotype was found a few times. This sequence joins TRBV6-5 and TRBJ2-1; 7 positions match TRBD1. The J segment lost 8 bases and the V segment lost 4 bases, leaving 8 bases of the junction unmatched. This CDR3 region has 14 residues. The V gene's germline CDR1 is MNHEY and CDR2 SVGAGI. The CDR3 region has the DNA TGTGCCAGCAGTTGGTCAGGGGGTCGTGATGAGCAGTTCTTC. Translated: CASSWSGGRDEQFF.

The CDR3 sequence: CSITGTGTYEQYF. In nucleotides, the CDR3 is TGCAGCATCACCGGGACTGGGACCTACGAGCAGTACTTC. The chain links TRBV29-1 to TRBJ2-7; D is perhaps TRBD2 (6 bases). The CDR3 is 13 amino acids. V lost 8 bases and J 2 bases, leaving 16 bases between the germline ends. Germline assignment: CDR1 SQVTM and CDR2 ANQGSEA.

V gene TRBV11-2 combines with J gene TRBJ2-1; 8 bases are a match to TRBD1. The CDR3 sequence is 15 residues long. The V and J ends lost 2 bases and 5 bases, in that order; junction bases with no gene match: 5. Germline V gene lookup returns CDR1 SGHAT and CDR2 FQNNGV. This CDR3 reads CASSLRGTGDNEQFF. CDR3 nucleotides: TGTGCCAGCAGCTTAAGAGGGACAGGTGACAATGAGCAGTTCTTC.

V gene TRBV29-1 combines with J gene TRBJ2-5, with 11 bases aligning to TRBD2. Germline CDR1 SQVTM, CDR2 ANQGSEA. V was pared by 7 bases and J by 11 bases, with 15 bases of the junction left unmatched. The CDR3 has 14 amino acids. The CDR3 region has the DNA TGCAGCGAGAGACTAGCGGGAAACTACAATGAGCAGTACTTC. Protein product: CSERLAGNYNEQYF.

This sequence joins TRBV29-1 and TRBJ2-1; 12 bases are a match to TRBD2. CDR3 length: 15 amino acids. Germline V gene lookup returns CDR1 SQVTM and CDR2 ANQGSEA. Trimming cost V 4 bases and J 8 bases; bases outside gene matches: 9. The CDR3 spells CSVAPGLAGRDEQFF. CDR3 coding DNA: TGCAGCGTTGCTCCCGGACTAGCGGGAAGGGATGAGCAGTTCTTC.

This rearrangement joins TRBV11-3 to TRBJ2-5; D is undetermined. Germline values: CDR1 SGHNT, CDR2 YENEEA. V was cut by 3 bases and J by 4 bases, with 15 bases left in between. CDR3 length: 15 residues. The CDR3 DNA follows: TGTGCCAGCAGCTTGGAGAATTACCCCCTAGAGACCCAGTACTTC. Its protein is CASSLENYPLETQYF. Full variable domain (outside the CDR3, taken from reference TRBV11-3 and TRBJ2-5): EAGVVQSPRYKIIEKKQPVAFWCNPISGHNTLYWYLQNLGQGPELLIRYENEEAVDDSQLPKDRFSAERLKGVDSTLKIQPAELGDSAVYLCASSLENYPLETQYFGPGTRLLVL.

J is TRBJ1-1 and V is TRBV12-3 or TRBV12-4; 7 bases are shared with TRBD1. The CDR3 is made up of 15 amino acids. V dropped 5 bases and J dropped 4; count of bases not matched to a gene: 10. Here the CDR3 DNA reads TGTGCCAGCAGTGCGACCACCGCAGGGGGCACTGAAGCTTTCTTT. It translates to CASSATTAGGTEAFF.

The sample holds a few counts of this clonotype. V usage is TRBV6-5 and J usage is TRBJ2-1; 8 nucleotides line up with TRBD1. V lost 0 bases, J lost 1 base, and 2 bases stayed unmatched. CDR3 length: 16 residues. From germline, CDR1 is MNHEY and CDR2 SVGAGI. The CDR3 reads CASSYSRTGSYNEQFF. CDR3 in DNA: TGTGCCAGCAGTTACTCGCGGACAGGGTCCTACAATGAGCAGTTCTTC.

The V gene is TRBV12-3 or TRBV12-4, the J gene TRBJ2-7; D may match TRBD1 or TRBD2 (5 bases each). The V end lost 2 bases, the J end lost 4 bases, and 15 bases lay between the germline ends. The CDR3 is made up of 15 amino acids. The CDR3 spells CASSLSGRGRYEQYF. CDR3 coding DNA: TGTGCCAGCAGTTTATCGGGTCGGGGCCGATACGAGCAGTACTTC.

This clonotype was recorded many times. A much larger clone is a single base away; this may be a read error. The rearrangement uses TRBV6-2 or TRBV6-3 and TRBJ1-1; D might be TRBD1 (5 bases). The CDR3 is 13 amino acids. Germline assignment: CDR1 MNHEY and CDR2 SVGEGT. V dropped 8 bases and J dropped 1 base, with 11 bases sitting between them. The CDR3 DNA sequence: TGTGCCAGCTCGGGCCAGGGGAACACTGAAGCTTTCTTT. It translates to CASSGQGNTEAFF.

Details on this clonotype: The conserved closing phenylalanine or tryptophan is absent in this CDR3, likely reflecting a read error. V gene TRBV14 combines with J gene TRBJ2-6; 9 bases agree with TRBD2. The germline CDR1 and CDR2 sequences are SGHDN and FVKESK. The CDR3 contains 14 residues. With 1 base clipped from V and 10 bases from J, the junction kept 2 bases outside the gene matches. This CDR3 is CASSQATSGNVLTL. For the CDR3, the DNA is TGTGCCAGCAGCCAAGCGACTAGCGGTAACGTCCTGACTTTG.

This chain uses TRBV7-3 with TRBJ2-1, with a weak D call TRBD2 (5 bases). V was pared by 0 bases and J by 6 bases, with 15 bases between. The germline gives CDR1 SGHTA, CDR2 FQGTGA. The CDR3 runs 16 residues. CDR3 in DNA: TGTGCCAGCAGCTTAACGCGGACTTCGAGTCCCAATGAGCAGTTCTTC. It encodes CASSLTRTSSPNEQFF.